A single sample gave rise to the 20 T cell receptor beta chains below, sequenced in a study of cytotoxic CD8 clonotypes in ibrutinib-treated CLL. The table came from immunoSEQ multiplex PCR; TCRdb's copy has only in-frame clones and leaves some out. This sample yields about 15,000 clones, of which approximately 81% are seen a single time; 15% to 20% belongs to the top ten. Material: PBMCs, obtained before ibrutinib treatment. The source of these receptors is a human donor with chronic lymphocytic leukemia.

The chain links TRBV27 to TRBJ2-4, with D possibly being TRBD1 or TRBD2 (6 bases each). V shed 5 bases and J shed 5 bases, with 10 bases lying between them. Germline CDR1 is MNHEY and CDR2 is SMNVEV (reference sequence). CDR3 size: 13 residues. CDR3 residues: CASSTRGENIQYF. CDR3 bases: TGTGCCAGCAGTACTAGGGGGGAAAACATTCAGTACTTC.

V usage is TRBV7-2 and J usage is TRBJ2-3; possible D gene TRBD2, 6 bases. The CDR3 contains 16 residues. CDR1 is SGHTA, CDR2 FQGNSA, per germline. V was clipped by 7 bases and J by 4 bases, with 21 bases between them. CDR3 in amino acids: CASNRRVGRSADTQYF. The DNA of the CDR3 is TGTGCCAGCAACCGAAGGGTCGGGAGAAGTGCAGATACGCAGTATTTT.

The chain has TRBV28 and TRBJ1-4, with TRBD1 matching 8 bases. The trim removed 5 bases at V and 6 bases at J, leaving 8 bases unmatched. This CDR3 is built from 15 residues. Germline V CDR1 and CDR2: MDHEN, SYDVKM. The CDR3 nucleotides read TGTGCCAGCAGTGCCCCCAGGGGGCGCGATGAAAAACTGTTTTTT. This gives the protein CASSAPRGRDEKLFF.

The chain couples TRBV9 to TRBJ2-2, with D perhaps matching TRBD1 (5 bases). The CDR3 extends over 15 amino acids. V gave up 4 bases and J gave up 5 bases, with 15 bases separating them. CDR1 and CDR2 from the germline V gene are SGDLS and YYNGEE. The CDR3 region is CASSSPGGATGELFF. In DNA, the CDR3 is TGTGCCAGCAGCTCCCCAGGTGGGGCGACCGGGGAGCTGTTTTTT. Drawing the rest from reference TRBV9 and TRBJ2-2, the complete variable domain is DSGVTQTPKHLITATGQRVTLRCSPRSGDLSVYWYQQSLDQGLQFLIQYYNGEERAKGNILERFSAQQFPDLHSELNLSSLELGDSALYFCASSSPGGATGELFFGEGSRLTVL.

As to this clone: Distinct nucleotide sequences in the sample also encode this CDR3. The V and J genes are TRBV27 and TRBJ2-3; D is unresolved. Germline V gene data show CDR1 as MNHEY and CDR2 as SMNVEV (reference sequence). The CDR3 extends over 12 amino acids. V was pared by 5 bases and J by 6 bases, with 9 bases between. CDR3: CASSPRTDTQYF. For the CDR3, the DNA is TGTGCCAGCAGTCCACGAACGGATACGCAGTATTTT.

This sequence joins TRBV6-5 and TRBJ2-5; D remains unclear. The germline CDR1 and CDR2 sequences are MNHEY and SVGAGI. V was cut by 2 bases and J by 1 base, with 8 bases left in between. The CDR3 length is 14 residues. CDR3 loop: CASSYTLSQETQYF. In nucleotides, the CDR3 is TGTGCCAGCAGTTACACCCTCTCCCAAGAGACCCAGTACTTC.

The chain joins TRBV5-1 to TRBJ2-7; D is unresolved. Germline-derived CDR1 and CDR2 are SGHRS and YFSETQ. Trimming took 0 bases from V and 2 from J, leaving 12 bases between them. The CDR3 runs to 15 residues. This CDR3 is CASSLAVLTAYEQYF. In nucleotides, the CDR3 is TGCGCCAGCAGCTTGGCAGTACTAACGGCCTACGAGCAGTACTTC.

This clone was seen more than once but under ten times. The CDR3 DNA sequence: TGTGCCAGTAGTATAGGTCAGGTTTTTCAAGAGACCCAGTACTTC. Amino acid sequence: CASSIGQVFQETQYF. This chain links TRBV19 with TRBJ2-5; the D is unclear. V gave up 1 base and J gave up 2 bases, with 11 bases separating them. CDR3 size: 15 residues. Germline V gene sequence: CDR1 LNHDA, CDR2 SQIVND (reference sequence).

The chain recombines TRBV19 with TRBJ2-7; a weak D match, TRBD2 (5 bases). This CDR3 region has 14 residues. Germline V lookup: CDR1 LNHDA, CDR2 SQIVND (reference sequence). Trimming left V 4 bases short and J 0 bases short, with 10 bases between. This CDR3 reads CASSKSGSSYEQYF. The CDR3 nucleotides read TGTGCCAGTAGTAAAAGCGGTAGCTCCTACGAGCAGTACTTC.

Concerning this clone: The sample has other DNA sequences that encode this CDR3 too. CDR3 bases: TGCAGCGTCCGGTGGGGAGGCACTGAAGCTTTCTTT. It is translated as CSVRWGGTEAFF. The V call is TRBV29-1, the J call TRBJ1-1; D is uncertain. CDR1 and CDR2 from the germline V gene are SQVTM and ANQGSEA. The germline V and J ends were trimmed by 6 bases and 4 bases, with 12 bases remaining between them. CDR3 length: 12 amino acids.

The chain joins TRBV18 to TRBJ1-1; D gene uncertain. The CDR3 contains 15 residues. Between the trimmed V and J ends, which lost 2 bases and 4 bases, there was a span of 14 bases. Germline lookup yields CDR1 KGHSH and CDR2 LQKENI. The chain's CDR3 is CASSPFQAAPTEAFF. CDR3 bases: TGTGCCAGCTCACCATTTCAAGCGGCCCCCACTGAAGCTTTCTTT.

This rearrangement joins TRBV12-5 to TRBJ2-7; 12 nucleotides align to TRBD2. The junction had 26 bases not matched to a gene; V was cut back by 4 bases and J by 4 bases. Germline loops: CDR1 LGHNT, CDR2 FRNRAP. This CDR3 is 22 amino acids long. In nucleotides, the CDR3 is TGTGCTAGTGGTTCGTTGGAGTGGGAGACTAGCGGGAGAAAACACGGAGGTTACGAGCAGTACTTC. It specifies CASGSLEWETSGRKHGGYEQYF.

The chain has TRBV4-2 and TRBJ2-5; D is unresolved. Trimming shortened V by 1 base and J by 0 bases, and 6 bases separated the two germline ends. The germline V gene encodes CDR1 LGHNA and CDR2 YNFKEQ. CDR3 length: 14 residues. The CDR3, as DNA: TGTGCCAGCAGCCAAGCACAGTACCAAGAGACCCAGTACTTC. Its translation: CASSQAQYQETQYF.

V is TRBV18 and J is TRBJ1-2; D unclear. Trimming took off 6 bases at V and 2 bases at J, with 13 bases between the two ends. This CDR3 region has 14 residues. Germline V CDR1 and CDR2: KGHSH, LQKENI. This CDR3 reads CASSMSSGNYGYTF. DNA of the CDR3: TGTGCCAGCTCCATGAGTTCGGGGAACTATGGCTACACCTTC.

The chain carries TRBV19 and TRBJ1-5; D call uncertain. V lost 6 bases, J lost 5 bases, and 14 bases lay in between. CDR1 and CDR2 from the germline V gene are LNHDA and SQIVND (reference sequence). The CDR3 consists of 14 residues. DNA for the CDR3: TGTGCCAGTAGGAATGACGGTGGGGATCAGCCCCAGCATTTT. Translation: CASRNDGGDQPQHF.

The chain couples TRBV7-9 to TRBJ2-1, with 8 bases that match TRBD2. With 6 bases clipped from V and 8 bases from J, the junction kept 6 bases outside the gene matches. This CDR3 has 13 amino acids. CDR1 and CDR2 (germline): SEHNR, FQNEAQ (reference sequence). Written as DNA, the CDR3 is TGTGCCAGCAGGCCCTCGGGAGGGGATGAGCAGTTCTTC. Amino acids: CASRPSGGDEQFF.

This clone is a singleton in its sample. The CDR3: CASSFFPGQGNTGELFF. CDR3 DNA sequence: TGTGCCAGCAGTTTTTTCCCGGGACAGGGGAACACCGGGGAGCTGTTTTTT. V and J are TRBV28 and TRBJ2-2; TRBD1 agrees at 9 bases. Per the germline V gene, CDR1 is MDHEN and CDR2 is SYDVKM. Trimming at V came to 3 bases and at J to 1 base, leaving 6 bases not matched to a gene. This CDR3 contains 17 residues.

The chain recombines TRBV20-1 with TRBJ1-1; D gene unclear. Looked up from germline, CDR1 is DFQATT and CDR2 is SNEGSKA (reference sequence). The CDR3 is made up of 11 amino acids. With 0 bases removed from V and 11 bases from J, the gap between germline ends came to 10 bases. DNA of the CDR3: TGCAGTGCTAGAGACATCCCTGTGGCTTTCTTT. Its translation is CSARDIPVAFF.

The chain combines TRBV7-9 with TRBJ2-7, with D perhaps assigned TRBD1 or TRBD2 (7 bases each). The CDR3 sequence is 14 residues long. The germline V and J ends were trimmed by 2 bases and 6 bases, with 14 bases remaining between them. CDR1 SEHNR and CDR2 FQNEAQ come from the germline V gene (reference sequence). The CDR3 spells CASSLPSGGVEQYF. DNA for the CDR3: TGTGCCAGCAGCTTACCCTCAGGGGGGGTCGAGCAGTACTTC. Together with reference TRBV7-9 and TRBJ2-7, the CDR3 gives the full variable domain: DTGVSQNPRHKITKRGQNVTFRCDPISEHNRLYWYRQTLGQGPEFLTYFQNEAQLEKSRLLSDRFSAERPKGSFSTLEIQRTEQGDSAMYLCASSLPSGGVEQYFGPGTRLTVT.

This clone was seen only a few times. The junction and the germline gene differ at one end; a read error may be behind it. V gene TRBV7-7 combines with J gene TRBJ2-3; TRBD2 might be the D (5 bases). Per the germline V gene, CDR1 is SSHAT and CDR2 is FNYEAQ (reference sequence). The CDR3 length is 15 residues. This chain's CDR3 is CASSFEPGNTDTQYF. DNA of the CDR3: TGTGCTAGCAGCTTTGAACCGGGGAACACAGATACGCAGTATTTT.